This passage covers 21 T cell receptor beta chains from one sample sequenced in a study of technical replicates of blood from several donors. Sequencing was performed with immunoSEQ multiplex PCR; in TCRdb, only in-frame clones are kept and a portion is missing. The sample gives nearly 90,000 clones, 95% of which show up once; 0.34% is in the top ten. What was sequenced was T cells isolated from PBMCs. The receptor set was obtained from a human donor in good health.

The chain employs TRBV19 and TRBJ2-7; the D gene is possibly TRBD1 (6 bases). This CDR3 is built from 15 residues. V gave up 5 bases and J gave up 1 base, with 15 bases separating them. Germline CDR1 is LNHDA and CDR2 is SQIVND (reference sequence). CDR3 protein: CASSETGPYSYEQYF. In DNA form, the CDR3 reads TGTGCCAGTAGTGAAACAGGGCCTTATTCCTACGAGCAGTACTTC.

In nucleotides, the CDR3 is TGTGCCAGCAGCAGGGGGCCGAACACTGAAGCTTTCTTT. Encoded protein: CASSRGPNTEAFF. The chain is built from TRBV5-6 and TRBJ1-1; 7 bases map to TRBD1. The CDR3 spans 13 residues. The ends lost 4 bases at V and 1 base at J; junction bases unmatched: 1. Germline assignment: CDR1 SGHDT and CDR2 YYEEEE. The entire variable domain, with the rest obtained from reference TRBV5-6 and TRBJ1-1, is as follows: DAGVTQSPTHLIKTRGQQVTLRCSPKSGHDTVSWYQQALGQGPQFIFQYYEEEERQRGNFPDRFSGHQFPNYSSELNVNALLLGDSALYLCASSRGPNTEAFFGQGTRLTVV.

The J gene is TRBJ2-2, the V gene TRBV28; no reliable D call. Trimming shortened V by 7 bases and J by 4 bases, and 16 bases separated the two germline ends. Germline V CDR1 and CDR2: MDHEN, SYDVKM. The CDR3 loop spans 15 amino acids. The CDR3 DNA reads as TGTGCCAGCAACCTCCGGGTAAAAGGCACCGGGGAGCTGTTTTTT. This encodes CASNLRVKGTGELFF.

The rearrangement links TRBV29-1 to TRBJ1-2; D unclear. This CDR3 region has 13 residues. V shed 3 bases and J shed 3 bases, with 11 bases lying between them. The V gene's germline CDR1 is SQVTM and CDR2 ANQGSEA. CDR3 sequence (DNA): TGCAGCGTTGACACAGCCACTGACTATGGCTACACCTTC. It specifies CSVDTATDYGYTF.

Written as DNA, the CDR3 is TGTGCCAGCAGATTGCCCCCCCAAGGAGGAACCTACGAGCAGTACTTC. This encodes CASRLPPQGGTYEQYF. The V call is TRBV7-3, the J call TRBJ2-7; a weak D match, TRBD2 (5 bases). The CDR3 loop spans 16 amino acids. Deletions cut 6 bases from V and 2 bases from J, with 20 bases between. CDR1 is SGHTA, CDR2 FQGTGA, per germline.

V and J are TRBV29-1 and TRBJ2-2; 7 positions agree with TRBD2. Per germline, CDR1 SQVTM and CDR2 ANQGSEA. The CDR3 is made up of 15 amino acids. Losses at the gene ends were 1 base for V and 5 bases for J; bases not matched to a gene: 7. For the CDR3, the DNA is TGCAGCGTTGAAGTGAGGGAGGGGCGGACCGGGGAGCTGTTTTTT. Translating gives CSVEVREGRTGELFF.

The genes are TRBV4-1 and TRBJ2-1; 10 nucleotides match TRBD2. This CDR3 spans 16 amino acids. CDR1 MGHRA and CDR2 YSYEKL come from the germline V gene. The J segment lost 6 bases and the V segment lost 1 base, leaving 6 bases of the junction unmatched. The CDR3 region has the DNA TGCGCCAGCAGCCAAGTCTCTAGCGGGAGATTCAATGAGCAGTTCTTC. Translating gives CASSQVSSGRFNEQFF.

CDR3 sequence: CASSQEIQGGYEQYF. Written as DNA, the CDR3 is TGCGCCAGCAGCCAAGAGATCCAGGGTGGGTACGAGCAGTACTTC. This chain connects TRBV4-3 to TRBJ2-7, with D possibly being TRBD1 (5 bases). CDR1 is LGHNA, CDR2 YSLEER, per germline. CDR3 length: 15 residues. Deletions cut 0 bases from V and 4 bases from J, with 13 bases between.

The CDR3 sequence: CSVEGRDRGNNEQFF. The CDR3 DNA reads as TGCAGCGTTGAGGGCCGGGACAGGGGGAACAATGAGCAGTTCTTC. This chain connects TRBV29-1 to TRBJ2-1, with 11 bases fitting TRBD1. The CDR3 runs to 15 residues. V was pared by 3 bases and J by 5 bases, with 6 bases of the junction left unmatched. Germline-derived CDR1 and CDR2 are SQVTM and ANQGSEA.

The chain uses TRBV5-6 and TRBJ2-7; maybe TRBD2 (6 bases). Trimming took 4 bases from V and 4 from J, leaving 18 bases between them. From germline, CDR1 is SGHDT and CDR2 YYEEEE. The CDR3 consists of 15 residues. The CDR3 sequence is CASSEEGGLSYEQYF. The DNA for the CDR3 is TGTGCCAGCAGCGAGGAGGGAGGACTGAGTTACGAGCAGTACTTC.

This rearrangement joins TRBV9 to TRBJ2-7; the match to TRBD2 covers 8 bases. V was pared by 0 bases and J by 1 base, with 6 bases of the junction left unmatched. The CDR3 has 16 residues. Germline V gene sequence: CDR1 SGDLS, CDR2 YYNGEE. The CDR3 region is CASSVAILAASYEQYF. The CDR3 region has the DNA TGTGCCAGCAGCGTAGCTATACTAGCGGCTTCCTACGAGCAGTACTTC.

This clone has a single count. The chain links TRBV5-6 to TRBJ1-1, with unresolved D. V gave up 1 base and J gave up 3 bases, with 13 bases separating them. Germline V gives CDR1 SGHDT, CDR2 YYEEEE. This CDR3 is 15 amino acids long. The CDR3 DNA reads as TGTGCCAGCAGCTTGTGGCAGTTCGTCTACACTGAAGCTTTCTTT. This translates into CASSLWQFVYTEAFF. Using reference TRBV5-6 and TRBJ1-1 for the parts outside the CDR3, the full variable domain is DAGVTQSPTHLIKTRGQQVTLRCSPKSGHDTVSWYQQALGQGPQFIFQYYEEEERQRGNFPDRFSGHQFPNYSSELNVNALLLGDSALYLCASSLWQFVYTEAFFGQGTRLTVV.

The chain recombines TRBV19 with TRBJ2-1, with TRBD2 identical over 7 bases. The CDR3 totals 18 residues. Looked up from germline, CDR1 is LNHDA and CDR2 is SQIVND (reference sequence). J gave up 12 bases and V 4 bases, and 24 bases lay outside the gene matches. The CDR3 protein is CASSTLTSLGGTSARQFF. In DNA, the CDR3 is TGTGCCAGTAGTACGCTAACCTCCCTGGGGGGGACTTCAGCGCGGCAGTTCTTC. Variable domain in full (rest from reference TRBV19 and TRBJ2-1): DGGITQSPKYLFRKEGQNVTLSCEQNLNHDAMYWYRQDPGQGLRLIYYSQIVNDFQKGDIAEGYSVSREKKESFPLTVTSAQKNPTAFYLCASSTLTSLGGTSARQFFGPGTRLTVL.

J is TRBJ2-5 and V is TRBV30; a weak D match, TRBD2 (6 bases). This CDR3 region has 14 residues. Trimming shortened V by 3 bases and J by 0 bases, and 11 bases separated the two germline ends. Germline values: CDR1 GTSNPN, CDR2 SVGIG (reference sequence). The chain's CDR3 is CAWSLTSNQETQYF. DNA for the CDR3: TGTGCCTGGAGCCTAACTAGCAACCAAGAGACCCAGTACTTC.

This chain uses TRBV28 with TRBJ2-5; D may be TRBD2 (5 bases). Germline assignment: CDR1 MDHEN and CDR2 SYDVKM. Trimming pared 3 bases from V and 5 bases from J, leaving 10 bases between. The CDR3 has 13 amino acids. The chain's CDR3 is CASSFPGIETQYF. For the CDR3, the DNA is TGTGCCAGCAGTTTTCCGGGAATTGAGACCCAGTACTTC.

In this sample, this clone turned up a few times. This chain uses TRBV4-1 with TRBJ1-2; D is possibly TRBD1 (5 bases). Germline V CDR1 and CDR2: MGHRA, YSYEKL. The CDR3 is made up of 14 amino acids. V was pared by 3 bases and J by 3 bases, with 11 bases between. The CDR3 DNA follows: TGCGCCAGCAGCCAGGAAGGACACCACTATGGCTACACCTTC. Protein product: CASSQEGHHYGYTF.

This chain's CDR3 is CASSALLAGGTDTQYF. Written as DNA, the CDR3 is TGTGCCAGCAGTGCTCTCCTAGCGGGAGGCACAGATACGCAGTATTTT. J is TRBJ2-3 and V is TRBV2; the match to TRBD2 covers 10 bases. With V trimmed by 4 bases and J by 1 base, 5 bases remained unmatched. The CDR3 loop spans 16 amino acids. Per the germline V gene, CDR1 is SNHLY and CDR2 is FYNNEI.

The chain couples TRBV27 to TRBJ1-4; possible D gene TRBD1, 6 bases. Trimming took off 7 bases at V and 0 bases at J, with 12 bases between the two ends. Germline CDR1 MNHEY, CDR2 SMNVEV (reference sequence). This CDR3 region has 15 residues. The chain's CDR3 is CASKGQLTTNEKLFF. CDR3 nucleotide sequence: TGTGCCAGCAAGGGACAATTGACAACTAATGAAAAACTGTTTTTT.

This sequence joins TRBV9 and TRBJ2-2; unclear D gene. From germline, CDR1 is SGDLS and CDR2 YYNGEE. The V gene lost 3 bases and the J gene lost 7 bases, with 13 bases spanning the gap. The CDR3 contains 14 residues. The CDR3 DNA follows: TGTGCCAGCAGCGACCGCCCTAGACTCGGGGAGCTGTTTTTT. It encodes CASSDRPRLGELFF.

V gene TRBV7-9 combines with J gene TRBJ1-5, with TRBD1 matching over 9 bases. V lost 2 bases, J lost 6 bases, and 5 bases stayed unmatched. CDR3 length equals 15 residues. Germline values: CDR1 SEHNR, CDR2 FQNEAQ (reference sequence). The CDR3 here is CASSLSTGGGQPQHF. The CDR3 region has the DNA TGTGCCAGCAGCTTAAGTACAGGGGGCGGTCAGCCCCAGCATTTT. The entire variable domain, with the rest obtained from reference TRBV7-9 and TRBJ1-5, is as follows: DTGVSQNPRHKITKRGQNVTFRCDPISEHNRLYWYRQTLGQGPEFLTYFQNEAQLEKSRLLSDRFSAERPKGSFSTLEIQRTEQGDSAMYLCASSLSTGGGQPQHFGDGTRLSIL.

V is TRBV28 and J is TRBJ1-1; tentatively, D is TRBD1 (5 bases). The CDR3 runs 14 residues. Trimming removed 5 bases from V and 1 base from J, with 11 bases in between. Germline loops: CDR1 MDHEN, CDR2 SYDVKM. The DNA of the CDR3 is TGTGCCAGCAGTGGACATGGTAAGAACACTGAAGCTTTCTTT. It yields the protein CASSGHGKNTEAFF.